This record concerns one T cell receptor (beta chain) sequence. CDR1 is KGHDR, CDR2 SFDVKD, per germline. Deletions cut 4 bases from V and 5 bases from J, with 18 bases between. The CDR3 extends over 16 amino acids. In the source study's methods: The authors estimated nucleated cell counts from reference gene primer amplification. TCRdb's copy holds only in-frame clones and misses some; the assay was immunoSEQ multiplex PCR. Clone size and V and J calls were adopted from that table, with D and trimming inferred from the DNA. The profile shows over 25,000 clones, approximately 89% of them singletons. The data originate from a study of blood T cell repertoires in COVID-19. Study in general: T cells, B-cell-depleted T cells, or PBMCs provided the cDNA or gDNA that served as material.

The chain recombines TRBV24-1 with TRBJ2-3, with D tentatively TRBD2 (7 bases). The sequencing sample was made of peripheral blood. This TCR was sampled from a man aged 55 to 69 with acute or convalescent COVID-19. Here the CDR3 DNA reads TGTGCCACCAGTGACCTACAGGGAGGGCAGGGAGATACGCAGTATTTT. It is translated as CATSDLQGGQGDTQYF.